Listed here are 4 T cell receptor beta chains from one sample, sequenced in a study of tumor-infiltrating lymphocytes in primary liver carcinoma. From unsorted bulk tissue weighing about 20-32 mg, DNA and RNA were co-extracted. Using a constant-region primer together with ProtoScript II reverse transcriptase, TCR beta cDNA was made from approximately 0.55 ug of total RNA. Each TCR beta library was derived from three nested multiplex PCR rounds that employed slightly modified ARM-PCR. Forward primers for TRBV1-TRBV30 and a C-beta reverse primer served the first two PCR rounds, at 10 cycles each. One entry per CDR3 protein, called by TCRdb with MiXCR from the multiplex PCR reads. The sample has 100,000 to 150,000 distinct CDR3 sequences; around 64% are singletons. The sample was liver tumor tissue from sampling region 3. Subset: tumor region T3, left-lateral pole. Receptors were obtained from a woman aged 60 to 75 with primary liver carcinoma and hepatitis B virus infection.

A word on this clonotype: A junction boundary mismatches the germline segment, possibly from a read error. This chain connects TRBV4-2 to TRBJ2-7; D ambiguous. CDR3 length: 14 amino acids. Germline loops: CDR1 LGHNA, CDR2 YNFKEQ. The CDR3 nucleotides read TGTGCTAGCAGCCGATCGGCAATTAACGACGAGCAGTACTTC. As protein: CASSRSAINDEQYF.

This clonotype was picked up a small number of times. DNA for the CDR3: TGTGCCAGCAGCCCCCGTTCGTTAGAGACCCAGTACTTC. Amino acid sequence: CASSPRSLETQYF. The chain has TRBV28 and TRBJ2-5; D gene uncertain. Per germline, CDR1 MDHEN and CDR2 SYDVKM. This CDR3 has 13 residues. Deletions cut 6 bases from V and 4 bases from J, with 12 bases between.

About this clonotype itself: Since no conserved phenylalanine or tryptophan closes the CDR3, a read error is the likely cause. The chain has TRBV6-5 and TRBJ2-5; 14 bases align to TRBD2. The CDR3 spans 19 residues. Germline assignment: CDR1 MNHEY and CDR2 SVGAGI. V lost 10 bases and J lost 1; bases outside the gene matches: 17. CDR3 sequence: CAIRRKNGLAGGSQETQYS. As DNA, the CDR3 is TGTGCCATCAGACGGAAGAACGGACTAGCGGGAGGCTCCCAAGAGACCCAGTACTCC.

A remark on this clonotype: A much larger clone lies a single base off, so this may be a read error. V gene TRBV30 combines with J gene TRBJ1-2; tentative D call: TRBD1 (5 bases). This CDR3 comprises 12 residues. Germline V gene lookup returns CDR1 GTSNPN and CDR2 SVGIG (reference sequence). The DNA of the CDR3 is TGTACCTGGATTAGAAGGGGCGGTGGCTACACCTTC. Translation: CTWIRRGGGYTF.